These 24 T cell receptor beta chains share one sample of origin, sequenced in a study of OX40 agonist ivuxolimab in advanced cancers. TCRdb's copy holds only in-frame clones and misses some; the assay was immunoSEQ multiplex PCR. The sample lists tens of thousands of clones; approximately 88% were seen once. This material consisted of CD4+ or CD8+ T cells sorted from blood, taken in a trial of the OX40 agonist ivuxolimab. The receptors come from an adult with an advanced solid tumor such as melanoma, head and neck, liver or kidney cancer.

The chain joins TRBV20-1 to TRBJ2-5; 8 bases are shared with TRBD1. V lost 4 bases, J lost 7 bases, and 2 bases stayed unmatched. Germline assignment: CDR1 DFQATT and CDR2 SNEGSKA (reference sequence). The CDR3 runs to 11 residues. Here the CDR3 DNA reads TGCAGTGCTACCGGGACAGGGACCCAGTACTTC. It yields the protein CSATGTGTQYF.

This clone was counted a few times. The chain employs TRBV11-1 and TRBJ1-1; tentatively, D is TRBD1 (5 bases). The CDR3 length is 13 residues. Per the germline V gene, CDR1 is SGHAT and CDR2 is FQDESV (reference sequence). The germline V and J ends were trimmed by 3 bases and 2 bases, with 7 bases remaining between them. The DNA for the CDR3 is TGTGCCAGCAGCTTTACAGGTAACACTGAAGCTTTCTTT. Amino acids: CASSFTGNTEAFF.

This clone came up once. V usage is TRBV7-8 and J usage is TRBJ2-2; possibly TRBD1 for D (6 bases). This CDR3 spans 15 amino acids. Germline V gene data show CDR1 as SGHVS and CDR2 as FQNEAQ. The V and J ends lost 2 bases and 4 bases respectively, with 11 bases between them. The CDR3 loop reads CASSLSQGSTGELFF. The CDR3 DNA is TGTGCCAGCAGCTTATCACAGGGTAGCACCGGGGAGCTGTTTTTT.

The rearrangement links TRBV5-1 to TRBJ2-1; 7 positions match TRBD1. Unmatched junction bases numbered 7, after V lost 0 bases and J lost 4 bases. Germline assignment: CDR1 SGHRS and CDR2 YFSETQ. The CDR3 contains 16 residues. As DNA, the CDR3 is TGCGCCAGCAGCTTGGGTGAGGGGGCATCGTACAATGAGCAGTTCTTC. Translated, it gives CASSLGEGASYNEQFF. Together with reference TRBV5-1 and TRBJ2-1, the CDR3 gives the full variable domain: KAGVTQTPRYLIKTRGQQVTLSCSPISGHRSVSWYQQTPGQGLQFLFEYFSETQRNKGNFPGRFSGRQFSNSRSEMNVSTLELGDSALYLCASSLGEGASYNEQFFGPGTRLTVL.

The CDR3 region has the DNA TGTGCCAGCAGCTTACGGGGGCCCGGGGAGCTGTTTTTT. It translates to CASSLRGPGELFF. V gene TRBV7-2 combines with J gene TRBJ2-2, with D perhaps given as TRBD1 or TRBD2 (6 bases each). V dropped 2 bases and J dropped 6 bases, with 7 bases sitting between them. CDR1 is SGHTA and CDR2 is FQGNSA in the germline V gene. This CDR3 contains 13 residues.

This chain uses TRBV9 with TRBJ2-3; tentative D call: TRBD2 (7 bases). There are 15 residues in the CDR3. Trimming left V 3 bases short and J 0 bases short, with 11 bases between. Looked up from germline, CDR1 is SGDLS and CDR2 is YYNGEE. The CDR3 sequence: CASSGGGASTDTQYF. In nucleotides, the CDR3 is TGTGCCAGCAGCGGTGGGGGGGCGAGCACAGATACGCAGTATTTT.

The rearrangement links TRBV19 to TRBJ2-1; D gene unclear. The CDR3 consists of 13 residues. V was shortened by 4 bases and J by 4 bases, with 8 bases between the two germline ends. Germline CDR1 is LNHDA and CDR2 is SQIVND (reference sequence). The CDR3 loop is CASSKFVYNEQFF. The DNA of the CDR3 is TGTGCCAGTAGTAAATTCGTTTACAATGAGCAGTTCTTC.

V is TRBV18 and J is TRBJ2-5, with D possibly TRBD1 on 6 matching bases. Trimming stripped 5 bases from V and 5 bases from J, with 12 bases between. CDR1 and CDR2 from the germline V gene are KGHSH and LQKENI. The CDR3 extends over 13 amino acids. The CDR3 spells CASSDLQGETQYF. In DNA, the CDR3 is TGTGCCAGCTCAGATCTCCAGGGGGAGACCCAGTACTTC.

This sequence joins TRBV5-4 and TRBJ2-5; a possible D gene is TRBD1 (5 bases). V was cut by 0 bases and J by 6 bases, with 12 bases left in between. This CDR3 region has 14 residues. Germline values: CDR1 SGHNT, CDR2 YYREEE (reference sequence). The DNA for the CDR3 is TGTGCCAGCAGCTTGGGCCAGGGTGGGAAGACCCAGTACTTC. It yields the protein CASSLGQGGKTQYF.

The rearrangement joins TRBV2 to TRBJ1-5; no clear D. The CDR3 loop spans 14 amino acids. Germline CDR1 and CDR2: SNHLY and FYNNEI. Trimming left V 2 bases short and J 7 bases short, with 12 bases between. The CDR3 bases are TGTGCCAGCAGTGAATCTGGGAACGGGCAGCCCCAGCATTTT. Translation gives CASSESGNGQPQHF.

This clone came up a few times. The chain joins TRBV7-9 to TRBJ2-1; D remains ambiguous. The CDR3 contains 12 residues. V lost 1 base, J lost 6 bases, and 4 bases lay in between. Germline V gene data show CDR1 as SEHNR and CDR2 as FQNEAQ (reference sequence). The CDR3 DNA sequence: TGTGCCAGCAGCTTAGTGGCCAATGAGCAGTTCTTC. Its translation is CASSLVANEQFF.

The CDR3, as DNA: TGTGCCAGCAGCGTCGGTGGCTGGCACAGCACAGATACGCAGTATTTT. As protein: CASSVGGWHSTDTQYF. J is TRBJ2-3 and V is TRBV9; no reliable D call. In germline, CDR1 is SGDLS, CDR2 YYNGEE. CDR3 length: 16 amino acids. V was cut by 2 bases and J by 0 bases, with 13 bases left in between.

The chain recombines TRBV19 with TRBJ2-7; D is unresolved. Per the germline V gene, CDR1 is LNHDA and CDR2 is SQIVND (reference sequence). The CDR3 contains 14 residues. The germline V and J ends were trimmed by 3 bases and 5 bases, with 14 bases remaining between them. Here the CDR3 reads CASSIEAQVHEQYF. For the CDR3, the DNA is TGTGCCAGTAGTATCGAGGCGCAGGTTCACGAGCAGTACTTC. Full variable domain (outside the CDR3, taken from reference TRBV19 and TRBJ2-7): DGGITQSPKYLFRKEGQNVTLSCEQNLNHDAMYWYRQDPGQGLRLIYYSQIVNDFQKGDIAEGYSVSREKKESFPLTVTSAQKNPTAFYLCASSIEAQVHEQYFGPGTRLTVT.

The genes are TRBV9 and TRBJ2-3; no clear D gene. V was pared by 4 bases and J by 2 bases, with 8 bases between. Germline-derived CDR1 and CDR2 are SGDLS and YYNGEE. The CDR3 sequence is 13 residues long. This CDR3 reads CASSPSITDTQYF. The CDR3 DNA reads TGTGCCAGCAGCCCAAGTATCACAGATACGCAGTATTTT.

The CDR3 protein is CASSRTGTDSTDTQYF. The CDR3 nucleotides are TGCGCCAGCAGCCGAACCGGGACGGACAGCACAGATACGCAGTATTTT. The V and J genes are TRBV5-1 and TRBJ2-3; D may be TRBD1 or TRBD2 (5 bases each). The V gene lost 4 bases and the J gene lost 0 bases, with 15 bases spanning the gap. The CDR3 spans 16 residues. CDR1 and CDR2 from the germline V gene are SGHRS and YFSETQ.

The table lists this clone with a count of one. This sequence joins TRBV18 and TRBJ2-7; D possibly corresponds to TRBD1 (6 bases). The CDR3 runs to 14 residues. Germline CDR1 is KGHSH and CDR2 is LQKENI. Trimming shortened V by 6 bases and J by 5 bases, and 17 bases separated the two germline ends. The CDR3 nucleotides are TGTGCCAGCTCCCGGGGCCTACAGGGCGACGAGCAGTACGTC. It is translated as CASSRGLQGDEQYV.

The CDR3 bases are TGTGCCAGCAGCAGCCGGCGAGACGGGGAGACCCAGTACTTC. This encodes CASSSRRDGETQYF. This chain links TRBV7-7 with TRBJ2-5; no clear D gene. V was clipped by 5 bases and J by 5 bases, with 15 bases between them. Per germline, CDR1 SSHAT and CDR2 FNYEAQ (reference sequence). This CDR3 spans 14 amino acids.

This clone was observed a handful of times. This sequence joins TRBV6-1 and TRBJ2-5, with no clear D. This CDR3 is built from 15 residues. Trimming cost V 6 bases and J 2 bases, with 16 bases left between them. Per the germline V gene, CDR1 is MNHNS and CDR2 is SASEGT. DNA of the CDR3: TGTGCCAGCAGGACCGGCGGCTCGGGTCAAGAGACCCAGTACTTC. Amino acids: CASRTGGSGQETQYF.

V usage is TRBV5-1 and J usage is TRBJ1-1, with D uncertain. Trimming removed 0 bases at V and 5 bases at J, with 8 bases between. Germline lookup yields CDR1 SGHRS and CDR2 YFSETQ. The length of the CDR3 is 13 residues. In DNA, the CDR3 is TGCGCCAGCAGCTTGGTCTGGGAGACTGAAGCTTTCTTT. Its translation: CASSLVWETEAFF.

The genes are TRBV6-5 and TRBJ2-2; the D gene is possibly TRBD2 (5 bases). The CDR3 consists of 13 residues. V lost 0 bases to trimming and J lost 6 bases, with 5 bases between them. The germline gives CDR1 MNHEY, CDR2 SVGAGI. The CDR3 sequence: CASSYSEAGELFF. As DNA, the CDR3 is TGTGCCAGCAGTTACTCGGAGGCCGGGGAGCTGTTTTTT.

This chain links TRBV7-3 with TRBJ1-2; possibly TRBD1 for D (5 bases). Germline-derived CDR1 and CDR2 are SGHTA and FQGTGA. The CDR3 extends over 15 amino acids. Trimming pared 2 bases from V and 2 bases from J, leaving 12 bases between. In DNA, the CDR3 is TGTGCCAGCAGCTTAGGGGCGGAGGGGAACTATGGCTACACCTTC. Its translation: CASSLGAEGNYGYTF.

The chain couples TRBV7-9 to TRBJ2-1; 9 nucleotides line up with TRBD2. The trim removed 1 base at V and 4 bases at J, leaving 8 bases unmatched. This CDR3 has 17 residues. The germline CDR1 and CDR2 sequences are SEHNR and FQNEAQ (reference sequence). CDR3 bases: TGTGCCAGCAGCTTAGTTCTGACTAGCGGACTATACAATGAGCAGTTCTTC. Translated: CASSLVLTSGLYNEQFF.

The CDR3 DNA sequence: TGTGCCAGCAGTCAAAGACAGTCTAGGGAGCAGTACTTC. It translates to CASSQRQSREQYF. V is TRBV6-6 and J is TRBJ2-7, with D possibly matching TRBD1 (5 bases). Looked up from germline, CDR1 is MNHNY and CDR2 is SVGAGI (reference sequence). Deletions cut 5 bases from V and 7 bases from J, with 15 bases between. CDR3 length equals 13 residues.

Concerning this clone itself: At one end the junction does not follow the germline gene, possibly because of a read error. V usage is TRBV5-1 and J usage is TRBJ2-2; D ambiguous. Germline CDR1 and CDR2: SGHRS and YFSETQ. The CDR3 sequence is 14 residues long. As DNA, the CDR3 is TGCGCCAGCAGCGAGACACAGAACGCCGGGGAGCTGTTTTTT. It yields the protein CASSETQNAGELFF.